This T cell receptor (beta chain) was found in a study of PD-1 blockade in classical Hodgkin lymphoma. Repertoires were generated with immunoSEQ multiplex PCR, while TCRdb's copy carries only in-frame clones and drops some. This sample has 25,000 to 35,000 clones, with less than 85% found just once. In the case of this clone: Antigen unknown.

Overall study findings and caveats: Reports described newly diagnosed patients as having lower baseline TCR diversity than healthy donors.

The time point is: cycle 4 day 1 (C4D1), after 6 weeks of nivolumab. All patients experienced relapse after autologous stem cell transplantation, and brentuximab vedotin exposure was variable. Using magnetic negative selection, the CD4+ T cells were separated out of thawed PBMCs. This CDR3 has 13 amino acids. The germline V gene encodes CDR1 MNHEY and CDR2 SVGAGI. The V gene end was trimmed by 4 bases and the J gene end by 11 bases; junction bases not matched to a gene: 10. Sample: CD4+ T cells from blood, taken before the fourth cycle of nivolumab. This sequence joins TRBV6-5 and TRBJ1-1; 7 positions match TRBD1. The TCR originated in a human donor with classical Hodgkin lymphoma. DNA of the CDR3: TGTGCCAGCAGTTCGAACCGACAGGGTAGGGCTTTCTTT. Protein: CASSSNRQGRAFF.